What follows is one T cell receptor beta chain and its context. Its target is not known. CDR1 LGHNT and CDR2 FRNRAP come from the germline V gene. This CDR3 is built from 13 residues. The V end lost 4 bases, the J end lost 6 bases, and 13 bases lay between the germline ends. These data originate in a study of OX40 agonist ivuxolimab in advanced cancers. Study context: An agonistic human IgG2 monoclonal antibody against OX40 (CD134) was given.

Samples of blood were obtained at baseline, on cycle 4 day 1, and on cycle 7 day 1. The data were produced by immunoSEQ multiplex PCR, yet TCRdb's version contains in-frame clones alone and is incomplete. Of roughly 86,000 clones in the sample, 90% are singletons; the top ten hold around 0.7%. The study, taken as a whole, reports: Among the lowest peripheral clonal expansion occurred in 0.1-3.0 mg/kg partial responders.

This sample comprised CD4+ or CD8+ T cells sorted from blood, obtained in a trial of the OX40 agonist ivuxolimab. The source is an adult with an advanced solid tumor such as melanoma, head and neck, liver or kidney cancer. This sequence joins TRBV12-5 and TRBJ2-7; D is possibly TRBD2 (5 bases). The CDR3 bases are TGTGCTAGTGGTTCCCTTTTAGCGTCCGAGCAGTACTTC. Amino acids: CASGSLLASEQYF. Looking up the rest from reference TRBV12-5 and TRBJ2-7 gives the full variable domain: DARVTQTPRHKVTEMGQEVTMRCQPILGHNTVFWYRQTMMQGLELLAYFRNRAPLDDSGMPKDRFSAEMPDATLATLKIQPSEPRDSAVYFCASGSLLASEQYFGPGTRLTVT.